Reported below is one T cell receptor (beta chain). As yet, its antigen is unknown. This record belongs to a study of shared clonotypes between healthy human individuals. Study-level information: CD4 naive cells filled three plates per donor, CD4 memory three, CD8 naive two and CD8 memory one. Study-wide results and limits: Rarefaction gave evidence that sorted-subset sequencing remained incomplete despite large depth. Tissue TCR repertoires likely differ from these blood-only repertoires. It was the non-shared clonotypes that had lower generation probabilities than clonotypes shared by all four donors.

CDR3 length: 16 residues. Looked up from germline, CDR1 is SGHKS and CDR2 is YYEKEE (reference sequence). Trimming left V 0 bases short and J 4 bases short, with 13 bases between. Sequencing used immunoSEQ multiplex PCR; TCRdb keeps in-frame clones, though not all of them. The table includes more than 400,000 clones, almost 97% detected once. The sequence was obtained from a young woman in good health. Material: naive CD4+ T cells sorted from blood. As to subset: CD45RA+ positively selected. This chain links TRBV5-5 with TRBJ2-2, with D perhaps TRBD2 (6 bases). The CDR3 region is CASSLDGDGGTGELFF. CDR3 sequence (DNA): TGTGCCAGCAGCTTGGACGGGGACGGGGGCACCGGGGAGCTGTTTTTT.